The 20 T cell receptor beta chains below were found in one sample sequenced in a study of memory CD4+ T cells and cytomegalovirus serostatus. Single viable CD3+CD4+CD8-CD45RO+ cells were sorted as the memory CD4+ T cells. Method: immunoSEQ multiplex PCR; TCRdb's copy keeps in-frame clones and lacks some. The data show about 75,000 clones, with under 80% seen just once and 2.5% to 3% held by the top ten. The material sequenced was memory CD4+ T cells from blood. The receptors originated from an adult in good health and CMV-seropositive.

The V gene is TRBV5-1, the J gene TRBJ2-2, with TRBD1 matching over 8 bases. Germline V gene sequence: CDR1 SGHRS, CDR2 YFSETQ. CDR3 length: 15 residues. V shed 0 bases, J shed 7 bases, and the junction held 5 bases outside the gene matches. The CDR3 loop reads CASSLVQGTGGELFF. Written as DNA, the CDR3 is TGCGCCAGCAGCTTGGTACAGGGGACAGGCGGGGAGCTGTTTTTT.

This clone appeared a single time. The CDR3 loop is CASSLGPNNEQFF. The CDR3 DNA sequence: TGTGCCAGCAGCTTAGGCCCCAACAATGAGCAGTTCTTC. The chain carries TRBV11-3 and TRBJ2-1; no clear D. Germline-derived CDR1 and CDR2 are SGHNT and YENEEA. Trimming removed 1 base at V and 5 bases at J, with 6 bases between. The length of the CDR3 is 13 residues.

The rearrangement joins TRBV5-4 to TRBJ2-3, with 7 bases aligning to TRBD1. The CDR3 loop spans 16 amino acids. CDR1 and CDR2 (germline): SGHNT, YYREEE (reference sequence). Losses at the gene ends were 4 bases for V and 2 bases for J; bases not matched to a gene: 10. The CDR3 is CASSQGVGQNTDTQYF. In DNA, the CDR3 is TGTGCCAGCAGCCAGGGGGTGGGACAGAACACAGATACGCAGTATTTT.

The V and J genes are TRBV5-1 and TRBJ2-5, with D possibly being TRBD1 (7 bases). The V gene's germline CDR1 is SGHRS and CDR2 YFSETQ. The CDR3 has 15 amino acids. The ends were cut back, 2 bases at V and 5 bases at J, with 16 bases in the middle. In DNA form, the CDR3 reads TGCGCCAGCAGCTTAACCGTACAGGGGAGGGAGACCCAGTACTTC. Its protein product is CASSLTVQGRETQYF.

This chain links TRBV18 with TRBJ1-6; D is possibly TRBD1 (5 bases). This CDR3 comprises 16 residues. Germline assignment: CDR1 KGHSH and CDR2 LQKENI. Trimming left V 2 bases short and J 10 bases short, with 18 bases between. The CDR3 DNA is TGTGCCAGCTCACCAATGGGGGAGGCTCGAGTATCACCCCTCCACTTT. Protein product: CASSPMGEARVSPLHF.

The chain couples TRBV27 to TRBJ2-7; TRBD2 is a possible D gene (5 bases). Germline CDR1 MNHEY, CDR2 SMNVEV (reference sequence). This CDR3 comprises 15 residues. CDR3 DNA: TGTGCCAGCAGCCCGCTCCCCTTACTAGTTGAGGAGCCGTACGTC. It specifies CASSPLPLLVEEPYV.

Points on this clone: This specimen includes other DNA sequences encoding the same CDR3. The V call is TRBV6-1, the J call TRBJ1-5, with D hard to call. This CDR3 has 12 amino acids. V was pared by 2 bases and J by 5 bases, with 4 bases between. Per the germline V gene, CDR1 is MNHNS and CDR2 is SASEGT. CDR3 coding DNA: TGTGCCAGCAGTGAACGATATCAGCCCCAGCATTTT. It codes for CASSERYQPQHF.

The genes are TRBV5-1 and TRBJ1-1; a weak D match, TRBD1 (5 bases). With 3 bases removed from V and 4 bases from J, the gap between germline ends came to 16 bases. The CDR3 length is 15 residues. CDR1 SGHRS and CDR2 YFSETQ come from the germline V gene. The CDR3 loop reads CASSSKTSGGTEAFF. Here the CDR3 DNA reads TGCGCCAGCAGCTCGAAGACTAGCGGGGGCACTGAAGCTTTCTTT.

This chain links TRBV20-1 with TRBJ1-2; a weak D match, TRBD1 (6 bases). Per germline, CDR1 DFQATT and CDR2 SNEGSKA (reference sequence). This CDR3 comprises 11 residues. V shed 7 bases and J shed 4 bases, with 10 bases lying between them. The CDR3 nucleotides are TGCAGTGTCGGGGGCGCCTATGGCTACACCTTC. Protein sequence: CSVGGAYGYTF.

The chain combines TRBV9 with TRBJ2-5; the match to TRBD1 covers 7 bases. CDR3 length equals 14 residues. In germline, CDR1 is SGDLS, CDR2 YYNGEE. The V gene end was trimmed by 2 bases and the J gene end by 2 bases; junction bases not matched to a gene: 3. CDR3 sequence reads: CASSVSGQQETQYF. CDR3 in DNA: TGTGCCAGCAGCGTTTCGGGACAGCAAGAGACCCAGTACTTC.

This chain uses TRBV28 with TRBJ1-2; the D is unclear. There are 15 residues in the CDR3. The V gene's germline CDR1 is MDHEN and CDR2 SYDVKM. Trimming pared 5 bases from V and 1 base from J, leaving 14 bases between. CDR3 DNA sequence: TGTGCCAGCAGTCTGGGAGGCCGTCTTAACTATGGCTACACCTTC. This gives the protein CASSLGGRLNYGYTF.

The chain uses TRBV9 and TRBJ1-2, with 8 nucleotides matching TRBD1. Trimming cost V 0 bases and J 3 bases; bases outside gene matches: 1. The CDR3 runs to 14 residues. Germline CDR1 SGDLS, CDR2 YYNGEE. The CDR3, as DNA: TGTGCCAGCAGCGTAGGGGGACAGGACTATGGCTACACCTTC. Protein: CASSVGGQDYGYTF.

The genes are TRBV2 and TRBJ2-5; 7 bases match TRBD1. The CDR3 runs to 15 residues. CDR1 is SNHLY, CDR2 FYNNEI, per germline. V trimming: 6 bases; J trimming: 5 bases; junction bases outside the gene matches: 12. In DNA form, the CDR3 reads TGTGCCAGCAGCCTACAGGGGACGCTAGGGGAGACCCAGTACTTC. Protein sequence: CASSLQGTLGETQYF.

This chain uses TRBV7-6 with TRBJ2-7, with D perhaps given as TRBD1 or TRBD2 (6 bases each). V dropped 3 bases and J dropped 4 bases, with 16 bases sitting between them. CDR1 SGHVS and CDR2 FNYEAQ come from the germline V gene. CDR3 size: 15 residues. As DNA, the CDR3 is TGTGCCAGCAGCTTGGACGAGGGGGGAACTTACGAGCAGTACGTC. This gives the protein CASSLDEGGTYEQYV.

This rearrangement joins TRBV5-6 to TRBJ2-5, with D possibly TRBD2 on 6 matching bases. The CDR3 spans 13 residues. Deletions cut 3 bases from V and 5 bases from J, with 11 bases between. Germline V CDR1 and CDR2: SGHDT, YYEEEE. The CDR3 nucleotides read TGTGCCAGCAGCTACGAGGGGAGGGAGACCCAGTACTTC. Amino acid sequence: CASSYEGRETQYF.

V usage is TRBV2 and J usage is TRBJ1-5; no reliable D call. Germline V gene data show CDR1 as SNHLY and CDR2 as FYNNEI. The CDR3 runs 13 residues. The V end lost 7 bases, the J end lost 3 bases, and 10 bases lay between the germline ends. This chain's CDR3 is CASMGEINQPQHF. The DNA of the CDR3 is TGTGCCAGCATGGGTGAGATCAATCAGCCCCAGCATTTT.

The chain carries TRBV5-6 and TRBJ1-5; D remains ambiguous. This CDR3 contains 14 residues. V gave up 1 base and J gave up 1 base, with 6 bases separating them. Germline V gene sequence: CDR1 SGHDT, CDR2 YYEEEE. In DNA form, the CDR3 reads TGTGCCAGCAGCTTGAGCGTAAGCAATCAGCCCCAGCATTTT. Translating it yields CASSLSVSNQPQHF.

This clone came up a few times. This chain uses TRBV19 with TRBJ1-4; D gene unclear. The CDR3 contains 14 residues. Germline assignment: CDR1 LNHDA and CDR2 SQIVND (reference sequence). V gave up 7 bases and J gave up 7 bases, with 16 bases separating them. The DNA for the CDR3 is TGTGCCAGTACCGCCCGGAAGGACGGTGAAAAACTGTTTTTT. Encoded protein: CASTARKDGEKLFF. The variable domain in full, completed from reference TRBV19 and TRBJ1-4, reads DGGITQSPKYLFRKEGQNVTLSCEQNLNHDAMYWYRQDPGQGLRLIYYSQIVNDFQKGDIAEGYSVSREKKESFPLTVTSAQKNPTAFYLCASTARKDGEKLFFGSGTQLSVL.

This chain connects TRBV10-3 to TRBJ1-3; D is uncertain. Germline-derived CDR1 and CDR2 are ENHRY and SYGVKD. Between the trimmed V and J ends, which lost 6 bases and 3 bases, there was a span of 15 bases. The CDR3 has 15 residues. CDR3 sequence: CAISNPPTGGNTIYF. The CDR3 DNA reads TGTGCCATCAGCAACCCTCCGACGGGTGGAAACACCATATATTTT.

The V gene is TRBV7-9, the J gene TRBJ2-1; TRBD1 is a possible D gene (7 bases). The CDR3 sequence is 13 residues long. Germline lookup yields CDR1 SEHNR and CDR2 FQNEAQ (reference sequence). Between the trimmed V and J ends, which lost 3 bases and 9 bases, there was a span of 12 bases. CDR3 sequence reads: CASSFRGDSEQFF. DNA of the CDR3: TGTGCCAGCAGCTTCAGGGGGGACAGTGAGCAGTTCTTC.